This T cell receptor (beta chain) was documented in a study of T cells in Graves' hyperthyroidism and ophthalmopathy. Whole-study context: Peripheral blood specimens were obtained at initial diagnosis, prior to any treatment. Study-wide results and limits: Clonotypes that were expanded in thyroid above 0.001 mostly appeared in blood too.

Diagnoses were established using clinical symptoms, serum thyroxine and TRAb, thyroid ultrasound and orbital computed tomography. What was amplified from RNA transcripts were TCR beta CDR3 regions. Primed by the HTBI set, a first-round RT-PCR was run on the TCR CDR3. One entry per CDR3 protein, called by TCRdb with MiXCR from the multiplex PCR reads. Here the sample spans under 350,000 distinct CDR3 sequences, around 13% being singletons. V lost 5 bases and J lost 6, with 14 bases in between. CDR1 is SQVTM, CDR2 ANQGSEA, per germline. This CDR3 is built from 13 residues. About this clonotype itself: Antigen: not known.

The specimen sequenced was blood. The gene calls are TRBV29-1 and TRBJ1-5; a possible D gene is TRBD1 (6 bases). The TCR comes from a woman aged 40 to 55 with Graves' ophthalmopathy. This CDR3 reads CSVSTGLSQPQHF. The CDR3, as DNA: TGCAGCGTTTCGACAGGACTCAGTCAGCCCCAGCATTTT.